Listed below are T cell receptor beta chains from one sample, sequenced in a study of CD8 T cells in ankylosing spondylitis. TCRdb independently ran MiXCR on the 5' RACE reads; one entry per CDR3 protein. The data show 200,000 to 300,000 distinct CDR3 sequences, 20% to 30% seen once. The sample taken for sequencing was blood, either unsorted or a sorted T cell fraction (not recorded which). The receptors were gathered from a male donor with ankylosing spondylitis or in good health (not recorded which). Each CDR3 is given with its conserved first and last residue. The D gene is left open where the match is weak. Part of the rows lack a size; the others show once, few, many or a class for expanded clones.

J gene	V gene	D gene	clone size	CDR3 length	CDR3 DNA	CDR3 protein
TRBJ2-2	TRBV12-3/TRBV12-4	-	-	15	TGTGCCAGCCGTGCGGGGGCCACGAACACCGGGGAGCTGTTTTTT	CASRAGATNTGELFF
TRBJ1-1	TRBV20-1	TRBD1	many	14	TGCAGTGCCAGGACCACAGGGGGGGGCACTGAAGCTTTCTTT	CSARTTGGGTEAFF
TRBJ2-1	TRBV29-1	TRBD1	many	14	TGCAGCGCTCAGGGGGCAGGGTCGATCAATGAGCAGTTCTTC	CSAQGAGSINEQFF
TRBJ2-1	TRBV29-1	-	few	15	TGCAGCGTTGAAGGGGGGGCGAGCTCCTACAATGAGCAGTTCTTC	CSVEGGASSYNEQFF
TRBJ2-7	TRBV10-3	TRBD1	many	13	TGTGCCATCAGCGGACAGGGCTCCTACGAGCAGTACTTC	CAISGQGSYEQYF
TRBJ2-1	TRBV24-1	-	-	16	TGTGCCACCAGCAGTACCCGCGGGGACGCCTACAATGAGCAGTTCTTC	CATSSTRGDAYNEQFF
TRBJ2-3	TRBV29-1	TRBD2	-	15	TGCAGCGTAGCTTCTAGCGGGGGGTACACAGATACGCAGTATTTT	CSVASSGGYTDTQYF
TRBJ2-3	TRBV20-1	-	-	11	TGCAGTGCATTCCACTCAGATACGCAGTATTTT	CSAFHSDTQYF
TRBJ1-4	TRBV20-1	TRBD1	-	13	TGCAGTGCCGAAGACAGGGGGCTAGAAAAACTGTTTTTT	CSAEDRGLEKLFF
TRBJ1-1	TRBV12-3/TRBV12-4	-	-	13	TGTGCCAGCAGTTTCGGCCCCAGGGGTGAAGCTTTCTTT	CASSFGPRGEAFF
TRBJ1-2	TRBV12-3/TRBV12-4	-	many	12	TGTGCCAGCAGTAGCCAGAACTATGGCTACACCTTC	CASSSQNYGYTF
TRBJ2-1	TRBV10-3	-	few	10	TGTGCCATAGGAGGTCCTGAGCAGTTCTTC	CAIGGPEQFF
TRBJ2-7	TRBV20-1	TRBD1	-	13	TGCAGTGCACAGGGGGGCCCCTCCTACGAGCAGTACTTC	CSAQGGPSYEQYF
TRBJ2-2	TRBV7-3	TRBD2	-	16	TGTGCCAGCAGCTTAATGATCGGGGGGAGCACCGGGGAGCTGTTTTTT	CASSLMIGGSTGELFF
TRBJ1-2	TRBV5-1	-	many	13	TGCGCCAGCAGCCGGGGGTTTAACTATGGCTACACCTTC	CASSRGFNYGYTF
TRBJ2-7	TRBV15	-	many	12	TGTGCCACCAGCAGACTTCTAGGCGAGCAGTACTTC	CATSRLLGEQYF
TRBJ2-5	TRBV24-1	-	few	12	TGTGCCACCAGTACAGGGATGGAGACCCAGTACTTC	CATSTGMETQYF
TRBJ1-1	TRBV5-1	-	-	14	TGCGCCAGCAGCTTTGACGGGGTTGGAACTGAAGCTTTCTTT	CASSFDGVGTEAFF
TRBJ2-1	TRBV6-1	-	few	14	TGTGCCAGCAGTGAAGTTTTACCCTACAATGAGCAGTTCTTC	CASSEVLPYNEQFF
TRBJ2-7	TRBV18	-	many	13	TGTGCCAGCTCACGAGGTACTAGCTACGAGCAGTACTTC	CASSRGTSYEQYF
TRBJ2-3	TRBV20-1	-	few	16	TGCAGTGCTAGACGCGTTGGCGGGGTTGCGACAGATACGCAGTATTTT	CSARRVGGVATDTQYF
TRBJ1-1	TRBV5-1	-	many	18	TGCGCCAGCAGCTTGGCCCCACAGGGAAGTTTGTTGGGCACTGAAGCTTTCTTT	CASSLAPQGSLLGTEAFF
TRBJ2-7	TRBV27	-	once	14	TGTGCCTCCAATAGGGCGCCAGGGGCAAGGGAGCAGTACTTC	CASNRAPGAREQYF
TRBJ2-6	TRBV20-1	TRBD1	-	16	TGCAGTGCTAGGCAGGGGGCTAGCTCTGGGGCCAACGTCCTGACTTTC	CSARQGASSGANVLTF
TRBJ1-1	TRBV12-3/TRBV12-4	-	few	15	TGTGCCAGCAGTTCTACGGGACTGATGAACACTGAAGCTTTCTTT	CASSSTGLMNTEAFF
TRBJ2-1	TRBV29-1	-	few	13	TGCAGCGTTGTACCCGGGGGATACAATGAGCAGTTCTTC	CSVVPGGYNEQFF
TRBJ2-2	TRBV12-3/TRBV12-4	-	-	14	TGTGCCAGCAGTTTTGGAGGGGCGACCGGGGAGCTGTTTTTT	CASSFGGATGELFF
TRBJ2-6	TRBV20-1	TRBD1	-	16	TGCAGTGCTTGGGACAGGAACTCCTCTGGGGCCAACGTCCTGACTTTC	CSAWDRNSSGANVLTF
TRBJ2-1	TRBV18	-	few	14	TGTGCCAGCTCACCCAGGACTGCCTACAATGAGCAGTTCTTC	CASSPRTAYNEQFF